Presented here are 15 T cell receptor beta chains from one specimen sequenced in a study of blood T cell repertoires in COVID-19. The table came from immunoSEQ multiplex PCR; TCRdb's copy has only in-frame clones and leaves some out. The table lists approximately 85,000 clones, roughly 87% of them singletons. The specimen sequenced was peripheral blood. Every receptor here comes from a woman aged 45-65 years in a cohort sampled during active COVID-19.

CDR3 DNA sequence: TGTGCCAGCAGTTTGAATGGACAGGGGACCGACTATGGCTACACCTTC. The encoded protein is CASSLNGQGTDYGYTF. The rearrangement joins TRBV28 to TRBJ1-2, with TRBD1 matching 9 bases. CDR3 length: 16 amino acids. V lost 3 bases to trimming and J lost 3 bases; unmatched junction nucleotides: 8. Germline V gene lookup returns CDR1 MDHEN and CDR2 SYDVKM.

CDR3 residues: CASSPRGGRGGINEQFF. DNA for the CDR3: TGTGCCAGCAGCCCTCGGGGGGGCAGGGGGGGGATCAATGAGCAGTTCTTC. The chain carries TRBV7-2 and TRBJ2-1, with D possibly TRBD2 on 8 matching bases. This CDR3 has 17 residues. Germline V gene data show CDR1 as SGHTA and CDR2 as FQGNSA. V gave up 5 bases and J gave up 6 bases, with 23 bases separating them.

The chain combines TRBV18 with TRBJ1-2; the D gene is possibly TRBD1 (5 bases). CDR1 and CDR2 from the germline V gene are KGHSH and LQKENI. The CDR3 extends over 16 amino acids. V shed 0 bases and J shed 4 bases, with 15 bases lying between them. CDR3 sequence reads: CASSPPSGRAGYGYTF. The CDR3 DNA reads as TGTGCCAGCTCACCACCTTCCGGCAGGGCTGGCTATGGCTACACCTTC.

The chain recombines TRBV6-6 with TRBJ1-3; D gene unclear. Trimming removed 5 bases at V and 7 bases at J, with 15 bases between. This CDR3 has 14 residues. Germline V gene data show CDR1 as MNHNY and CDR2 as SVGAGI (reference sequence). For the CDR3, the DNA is TGTGCCAGCAGTGGAACTGGGAGATGGAACACCATATATTTT. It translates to CASSGTGRWNTIYF.

CDR3 sequence reads: CASKMGQTMNTEAFF. CDR3 coding DNA: TGTGCCAGCAAGATGGGACAGACCATGAACACTGAAGCTTTCTTT. This sequence joins TRBV2 and TRBJ1-1; 7 bases map to TRBD1. Germline trimming cut 7 bases from V and 0 bases from J; bases unmatched to any gene: 8. Germline-derived CDR1 and CDR2 are SNHLY and FYNNEI. The CDR3 contains 15 residues.

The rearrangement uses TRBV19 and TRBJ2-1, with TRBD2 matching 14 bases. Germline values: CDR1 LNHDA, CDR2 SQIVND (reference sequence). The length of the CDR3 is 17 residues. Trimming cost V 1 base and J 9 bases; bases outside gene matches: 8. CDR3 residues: CASSIGGLAGAVSEQFF. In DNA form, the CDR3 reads TGTGCCAGTAGTATAGGGGGACTAGCGGGAGCGGTAAGTGAGCAGTTCTTC.

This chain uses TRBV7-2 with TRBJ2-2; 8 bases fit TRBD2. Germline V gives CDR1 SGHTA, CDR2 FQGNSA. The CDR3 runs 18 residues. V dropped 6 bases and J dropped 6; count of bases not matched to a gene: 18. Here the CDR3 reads CASRQRGGGGSGAGELFF. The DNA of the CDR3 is TGTGCCAGCAGGCAAAGAGGTGGCGGGGGGTCAGGAGCCGGGGAGCTGTTTTTT.

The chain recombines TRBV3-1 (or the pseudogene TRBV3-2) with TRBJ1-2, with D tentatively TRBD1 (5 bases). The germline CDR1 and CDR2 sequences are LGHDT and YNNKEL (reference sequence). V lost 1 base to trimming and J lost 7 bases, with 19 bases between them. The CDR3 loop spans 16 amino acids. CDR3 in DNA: TGTGCCAGCAGCCAAGGAGTGGCGGGACCGAGAGGTGGCTACACCTTC. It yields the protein CASSQGVAGPRGGYTF.

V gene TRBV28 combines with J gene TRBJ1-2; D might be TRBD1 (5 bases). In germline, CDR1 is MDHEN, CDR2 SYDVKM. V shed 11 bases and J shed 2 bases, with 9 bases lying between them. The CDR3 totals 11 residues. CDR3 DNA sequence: TGTGCCTGGGGCCGAAACTATGGCTACACCTTC. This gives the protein CAWGRNYGYTF.

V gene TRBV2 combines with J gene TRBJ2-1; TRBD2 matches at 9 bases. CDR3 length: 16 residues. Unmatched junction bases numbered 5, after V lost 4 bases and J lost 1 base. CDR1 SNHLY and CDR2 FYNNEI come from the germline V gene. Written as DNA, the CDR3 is TGTGCCAGCAGTGGTAGACTAGCGGATTCCTACAATGAGCAGTTCTTC. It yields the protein CASSGRLADSYNEQFF.

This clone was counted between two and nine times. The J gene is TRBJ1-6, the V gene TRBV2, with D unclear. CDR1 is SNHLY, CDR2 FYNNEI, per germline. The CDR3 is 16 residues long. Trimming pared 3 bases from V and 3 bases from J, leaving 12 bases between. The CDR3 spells CASSDRMSGYNSPLHF. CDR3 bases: TGTGCCAGCAGTGATAGAATGTCAGGCTATAATTCACCCCTCCACTTT.

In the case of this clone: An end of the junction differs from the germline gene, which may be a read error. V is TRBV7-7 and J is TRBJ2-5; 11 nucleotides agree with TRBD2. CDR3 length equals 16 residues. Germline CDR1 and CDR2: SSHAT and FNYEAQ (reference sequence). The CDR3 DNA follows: TGTGCTAGCAGCTTAGCGGGGACTAGCGGAACCGAGACCCAGTACTTC. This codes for CASSLAGTSGTETQYF.

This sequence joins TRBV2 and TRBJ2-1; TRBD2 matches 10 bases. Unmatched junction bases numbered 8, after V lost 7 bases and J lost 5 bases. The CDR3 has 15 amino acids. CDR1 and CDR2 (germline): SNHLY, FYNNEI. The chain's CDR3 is CASNPAGGPNNEQFF. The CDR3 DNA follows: TGTGCCAGCAATCCAGCGGGAGGGCCCAACAATGAGCAGTTCTTC.

The CDR3 bases are TGTGCCAGCAGTCCTGCCGAGACAGGGGGGGCCTATGGCTACACCTTC. Translation gives CASSPAETGGAYGYTF. The chain links TRBV5-4 to TRBJ1-2; 9 nucleotides align to TRBD1. V shed 5 bases and J 4 bases; nucleotides not matched to a gene: 12. The V gene's germline CDR1 is SGHNT and CDR2 YYREEE (reference sequence). This CDR3 is built from 16 residues. Full variable domain (rest looked up from reference TRBV5-4 and TRBJ1-2): ETGVTQSPTHLIKTRGQQVTLRCSSQSGHNTVSWYQQALGQGPQFIFQYYREEENGRGNFPPRFSGLQFPNYSSELNVNALELDDSALYLCASSPAETGGAYGYTFGSGTRLTVV.

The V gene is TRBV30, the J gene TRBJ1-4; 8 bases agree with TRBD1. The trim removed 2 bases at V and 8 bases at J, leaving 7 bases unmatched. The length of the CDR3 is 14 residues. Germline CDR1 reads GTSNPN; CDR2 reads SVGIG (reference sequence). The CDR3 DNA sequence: TGTGCCTGGAGTAAGGGGACAGGAAGAGAAAAACTGTTTTTT. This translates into CAWSKGTGREKLFF.